These 22 T cell receptor beta chains came from one sample sequenced in a study of blood T cell repertoires in COVID-19 (dated by TCRdb to 2019 to 2021). Libraries came from the immunoSEQ multiplex PCR assay. The table comes from immuneACCESS by way of TCRdb, which keeps in-frame sequences with V and J called. Part of the clones is missing from these tables; in studies checked, under half for an unresolved V gene and the rest for unknown reasons. In this sample the table shows 250,000 to 400,000 clones, 90% of which occur a single time. The ten top clones hold under 3% of the sample. Input material: peripheral blood. The receptors here all came from a woman between 25 and 40 years old with COVID-19, enrolled during active disease.

This sequence joins TRBV5-1 and TRBJ2-5; 10 bases agree with TRBD2. V lost 4 bases and J lost 4; bases outside the gene matches: 7. The germline CDR1 and CDR2 sequences are SGHRS and YFSETQ. The length of the CDR3 is 15 residues. This CDR3 is CASSPRTSGSETQYF. CDR3 DNA: TGCGCCAGCAGCCCCCGGACTAGCGGATCAGAGACCCAGTACTTC. Complete variable domain (other parts from reference TRBV5-1 and TRBJ2-5): KAGVTQTPRYLIKTRGQQVTLSCSPISGHRSVSWYQQTPGQGLQFLFEYFSETQRNKGNFPGRFSGRQFSNSRSEMNVSTLELGDSALYLCASSPRTSGSETQYFGPGTRLLVL.

The chain combines TRBV5-6 with TRBJ2-1; tentative D call: TRBD1 (5 bases). Per germline, CDR1 SGHDT and CDR2 YYEEEE. The CDR3 covers 15 residues. V lost 1 base and J lost 6, with 14 bases in between. CDR3 amino acids: CASSLLFGAFNEQFF. The CDR3 DNA sequence: TGTGCCAGCAGCTTGTTATTTGGGGCCTTCAATGAGCAGTTCTTC.

V is TRBV5-1 and J is TRBJ2-1; 13 bases are a match to TRBD2. Per germline, CDR1 SGHRS and CDR2 YFSETQ. CDR3 length equals 17 residues. The ends lost 4 bases at V and 5 bases at J; junction bases unmatched: 9. The CDR3 DNA sequence: TGCGCCAGCAGCCCGAGGACTAGCGGGAGTGCTAACAATGAGCAGTTCTTC. Protein product: CASSPRTSGSANNEQFF.

The chain is built from TRBV2 and TRBJ2-5, with D tentatively TRBD2 (5 bases). V lost 3 bases to trimming and J lost 3 bases, with 11 bases between them. CDR1 is SNHLY and CDR2 is FYNNEI in the germline V gene. The CDR3 length is 14 residues. CDR3 coding DNA: TGTGCCAGCAGTGATCCGGGATCGAAAGAGACCCAGTACTTC. Amino acids: CASSDPGSKETQYF.

This clone has just a few counts. CDR3 amino acids: CASSLWGGSYEQYF. The DNA for the CDR3 is TGTGCCAGCAGCCTCTGGGGCGGTTCCTACGAGCAGTACTTC. The V call is TRBV7-2, the J call TRBJ2-7; TRBD1 is a possible D gene (5 bases). V lost 5 bases and J 1 base, leaving 12 bases between the germline ends. There are 14 residues in the CDR3. Germline CDR1 and CDR2: SGHTA and FQGNSA.

The rearrangement links TRBV11-1 to TRBJ2-7; D possibly corresponds to TRBD1 (5 bases). Germline CDR1 and CDR2: SGHAT and FQDESV (reference sequence). The length of the CDR3 is 14 residues. V was shortened by 5 bases and J by 2 bases, with 13 bases between the two germline ends. CDR3 sequence (DNA): TGTGCCAGCAGCCTTCAGGGAACGACCTACGAGCAGTACTTC. Encoded protein: CASSLQGTTYEQYF.

This CDR3 is CASSFMNTEAFF. The CDR3 bases are TGCGCCAGCAGCTTTATGAACACTGAAGCTTTCTTT. The V call is TRBV5-1, the J call TRBJ1-1; no reliable D call. The CDR3 loop spans 12 amino acids. Per the germline V gene, CDR1 is SGHRS and CDR2 is YFSETQ. The V gene lost 2 bases and the J gene lost 0 bases, with 2 bases spanning the gap.

This chain joins TRBV5-4 and TRBJ2-1, with 9 bases aligning to TRBD1. J gave up 6 bases and V 0 bases, and 7 bases lay outside the gene matches. The CDR3 has 16 residues. From germline, CDR1 is SGHNT and CDR2 YYREEE (reference sequence). The CDR3 coding sequence is TGTGCCAGCAGCTTGGGAGGACAGGGGCGTAGCAATGAGCAGTTCTTC. It codes for CASSLGGQGRSNEQFF.

The chain uses TRBV18 and TRBJ2-3, with TRBD1 identical over 9 bases. Germline-derived CDR1 and CDR2 are KGHSH and LQKENI. The junction had 10 bases not matched to a gene; V was cut back by 4 bases and J by 5 bases. This CDR3 spans 16 amino acids. CDR3 residues: CASSLTIRTGEDTQYF. The DNA of the CDR3 is TGTGCCAGCTCACTCACCATACGGACAGGGGAAGATACGCAGTATTTT. Full variable domain (outside the CDR3, taken from reference TRBV18 and TRBJ2-3): NAGVMQNPRHLVRRRGQEARLRCSPMKGHSHVYWYRQLPEEGLKFMVYLQKENIIDESGMPKERFSAEFPKEGPSILRIQQVVRGDSAAYFCASSLTIRTGEDTQYFGPGTRLTVL.

This clone was picked up one time. This sequence joins TRBV7-2 and TRBJ2-1; 10 bases fit TRBD2. Germline V gene data show CDR1 as SGHTA and CDR2 as FQGNSA. The junction had 10 bases not matched to a gene; V was cut back by 4 bases and J by 4 bases. The length of the CDR3 is 17 residues. The chain's CDR3 is CASSSRGAGGNYNEQFF. The CDR3 nucleotides read TGTGCCAGCAGCTCCCGTGGAGCGGGAGGGAATTACAATGAGCAGTTCTTC.

This clone has just one count. The rearrangement uses TRBV7-3 and TRBJ2-4; D may be TRBD2 (6 bases). The CDR3 runs 14 residues. Trimming removed 4 bases at V and 8 bases at J, with 15 bases between. The germline CDR1 and CDR2 sequences are SGHTA and FQGTGA. CDR3 loop: CASSSTGGIDIQYF. The CDR3 DNA reads as TGTGCCAGCAGCTCCACCGGGGGAATTGACATTCAGTACTTC.

The V call is TRBV19, the J call TRBJ1-1; 9 bases agree with TRBD1. The CDR3 spans 15 residues. V lost 3 bases to trimming and J lost 4 bases; unmatched junction nucleotides: 6. Germline lookup yields CDR1 LNHDA and CDR2 SQIVND (reference sequence). DNA of the CDR3: TGTGCCAGTAGTATGAGCCCGGGACAGGGCACTGAAGCTTTCTTT. As protein: CASSMSPGQGTEAFF.

The rearrangement uses TRBV9 and TRBJ2-1, with D possibly being TRBD2 (6 bases). The CDR3 length is 12 residues. V dropped 0 bases and J dropped 11 bases, with 9 bases sitting between them. Germline assignment: CDR1 SGDLS and CDR2 YYNGEE. This chain's CDR3 is CASSVEEGKQFF. DNA for the CDR3: TGTGCCAGCAGCGTAGAGGAGGGGAAGCAGTTCTTC.

This clone was observed a single time. The chain has TRBV18 and TRBJ2-1; D gene unclear. The CDR3 length is 15 residues. V was cut by 0 bases and J by 2 bases, with 8 bases left in between. The germline V gene encodes CDR1 KGHSH and CDR2 LQKENI. The CDR3 sequence is CASSPPVTPYNEQFF. The CDR3 coding sequence is TGTGCCAGCTCACCACCGGTGACACCCTACAATGAGCAGTTCTTC.

The chain uses TRBV3-1 (or the pseudogene TRBV3-2) and TRBJ1-2; D gene uncertain. This CDR3 spans 11 amino acids. The germline CDR1 and CDR2 sequences are LGHDT and YNNKEL (reference sequence). The V end was cut by 1 base, the J end by 7 bases, with 4 bases between. CDR3: CASSQVGGYTF. The CDR3 DNA sequence: TGTGCCAGCAGCCAAGTCGGTGGCTACACCTTC.

The chain uses TRBV7-9 and TRBJ1-2, with D hard to call. The V end lost 3 bases, the J end lost 10 bases, and 12 bases lay between the germline ends. Germline V CDR1 and CDR2: SEHNR, FQNEAQ (reference sequence). This CDR3 region has 12 residues. The CDR3 region has the DNA TGTGCCAGCAGCTTGGTGGAGGGCGACTACACCTTC. Translation: CASSLVEGDYTF.

This chain joins TRBV6-6 and TRBJ1-2; the match to TRBD1 covers 7 bases. V shed 4 bases, J shed 0 bases, and the junction held 8 bases outside the gene matches. The CDR3 consists of 16 residues. Germline lookup yields CDR1 MNHNY and CDR2 SVGAGI (reference sequence). CDR3 amino acids: CASSFSLQGANYGYTF. The CDR3 DNA is TGTGCCAGCAGTTTCTCACTCCAGGGGGCTAACTATGGCTACACCTTC.

This clone was counted only a few times. This chain joins TRBV6-5 and TRBJ2-1; weak D call: TRBD1 (6 bases). Per germline, CDR1 MNHEY and CDR2 SVGAGI. This CDR3 comprises 14 residues. Deletions cut 4 bases from V and 5 bases from J, with 12 bases between. This CDR3 reads CASSSRTVNNEQFF. CDR3 sequence (DNA): TGTGCCAGCAGTTCCCGGACAGTTAACAATGAGCAGTTCTTC.

The chain uses TRBV4-1 and TRBJ2-2; D gene uncertain. This CDR3 is built from 15 residues. Trimming pared 0 bases from V and 3 bases from J, leaving 8 bases between. Germline loops: CDR1 MGHRA, CDR2 YSYEKL. CDR3 nucleotide sequence: TGCGCCAGCAGCCAAGATATGCAGTACACCGGGGAGCTGTTTTTT. Translating gives CASSQDMQYTGELFF.

The chain has TRBV19 and TRBJ1-5, with D maybe TRBD1 (5 bases). V was pared by 4 bases and J by 4 bases, with 20 bases between. This CDR3 is 17 amino acids long. Germline values: CDR1 LNHDA, CDR2 SQIVND (reference sequence). The CDR3 region is CASSKGSAGLTNQPQHF. The CDR3 DNA is TGTGCCAGTAGTAAGGGGTCCGCGGGACTTACTAATCAGCCCCAGCATTTT.

This chain joins TRBV18 and TRBJ1-2; 9 bases are shared with TRBD1. This CDR3 region has 14 residues. Germline CDR1 KGHSH, CDR2 LQKENI. The junction had 3 bases not matched to a gene; V was cut back by 6 bases and J by 1 base. The CDR3 loop is CASSGTGNNYGYTF. The CDR3, as DNA: TGTGCCAGCTCCGGGACAGGGAATAACTATGGCTACACCTTC.

The chain uses TRBV19 and TRBJ2-7; D not resolved. V lost 7 bases to trimming and J lost 1 base, with 11 bases between them. Per the germline V gene, CDR1 is LNHDA and CDR2 is SQIVND (reference sequence). CDR3 length: 13 residues. Here the CDR3 reads CASMATKSYEQYF. CDR3 coding DNA: TGTGCCAGTATGGCGACAAAATCCTACGAGCAGTACTTC.